This is a list of T cell receptor beta chains from one sample in a study of somatic mutations in cytotoxic T cells in rheumatoid arthritis. This table comes from immunoSEQ multiplex PCR, and its TCRdb copy is limited to in-frame clones, with some not included. This sample has around 16,000 clones; roughly 80% occur once, and the top ten carry approximately 12%. The sequenced sample consisted of CD8+ T cells sorted from blood. These receptors originate from an adult with rheumatoid arthritis. Both conserved end residues are part of each CDR3. A D gene is named only where the DNA matches it firmly. Some rows have no size entry. The others give once, few or many, or a class for an expanded clone.

V	size	J	D	DNA	CDR3
TRBV7-9	few	TRBJ1-2	NA	TGTGCCAGCAGCTCCCAGGGACATGAGGCCTTATATGGCTACACCTTC	CASSSQGHEALYGYTF
TRBV7-9	few	TRBJ2-1	NA	TGTGCCAGCAGCCCGGTCCGGAACTACAATGAGCAGTTCTTC	CASSPVRNYNEQFF
TRBV28	NA	TRBJ2-5	TRBD1	TGTGCCAGCAGAGAAGCCAGGGGGCTCCAAGAGACCCAGTACTTC	CASREARGLQETQYF
TRBV28	NA	TRBJ2-7	TRBD2	TGTGCCAGCAGTAACGGCGCGGGGGAAGCCTACGAGCAGTACTTC	CASSNGAGEAYEQYF
TRBV9	NA	TRBJ1-1	TRBD1	TGTGCCAGCAGCCCCAGGACAGGGAGCGGAGCTTTCTTT	CASSPRTGSGAFF
TRBV7-4	NA	TRBJ1-6	NA	TGTGCCAGCAGCCTACGGACGGAATCCTATAATTCACCCCTCCACTTT	CASSLRTESYNSPLHF
TRBV5-6	NA	TRBJ1-5	NA	TGTGCCAGCAGCCCCCGCCCGGGTTATAGCAATCAGCCCCAGCATTTT	CASSPRPGYSNQPQHF
TRBV30	once	TRBJ1-5	NA	TGTGCCTGGAGTGTGGGAGGGAATCAGCCCCAGCATTTT	CAWSVGGNQPQHF
TRBV5-6	NA	TRBJ1-3	NA	TGTGCCAGCAGCTTGGAGGAGTCTGGAAACACCATATATTTT	CASSLEESGNTIYF
TRBV6-5	NA	TRBJ2-1	TRBD2	TGTGCCAGCCTACTAGCGGGGGCTGGGGATGAGCAGTTCTTC	CASLLAGAGDEQFF
TRBV4-1	NA	TRBJ1-1	NA	TGCGCCAGCAGCCAAGTAGGCGAGGGGGCTGAAGCTTTCTTT	CASSQVGEGAEAFF
TRBV5-4	NA	TRBJ2-5	NA	TGTGCCAGCAGCTTGAGAGACCAGTACTTC	CASSLRDQYF
TRBV5-1	few	TRBJ1-1	NA	TGCGCCAGCAGCTTGGTTTGGAGGGACACTGAAGCTTTCTTT	CASSLVWRDTEAFF
TRBV7-9	NA	TRBJ1-1	NA	TGTGCCAGCAACCCGTTCGGGGTTAACACTGAAGCTTTCTTT	CASNPFGVNTEAFF
TRBV7-9	NA	TRBJ2-1	TRBD2	TGTGCCAGCAGCTCCTGCGGGGGATCGGCCTACAATGAGCAGTTCTTC	CASSSCGGSAYNEQFF
TRBV4-1	NA	TRBJ2-2	NA	TGCGCCAGCAGCCACGCGGTGGACACCGGGGAGCTGTTTTTT	CASSHAVDTGELFF
TRBV19	medium-sized	TRBJ1-5	NA	TGTGCCAGTAGTATCAGGGTACTAGGCAATCAGCCCCAGCATTTT	CASSIRVLGNQPQHF
TRBV4-1	NA	TRBJ2-7	TRBD2	TGCGCCAGCAGAGGAGCGGGGAACGAGCAGTACTTC	CASRGAGNEQYF
TRBV30	NA	TRBJ1-4	NA	TGTGCCTGGACTGGGACCCTCGCGGGGGAAAAACTGTTTTTT	CAWTGTLAGEKLFF
TRBV14	NA	TRBJ2-3	TRBD2	TGTGCCAGCAGCCAATCGGGGACTACCGCCTTTTACTATACGCAGTATTTT	CASSQSGTTAFYYTQYF
TRBV9	NA	TRBJ1-4	NA	TGTGCCAGCAGCGTAGACGGGACCCCAGGGGAAAAACTGTTTTTT	CASSVDGTPGEKLFF
TRBV9	NA	TRBJ2-3	NA	TGTGCCAGCAGCGTAGGTGGGGGTGTCTCAGATACGCAGTATTTT	CASSVGGGVSDTQYF
TRBV28	NA	TRBJ2-5	TRBD1	TGTGCCAGCAGTTCGACAGGGCTAGGAGAGACCCAGTACTTC	CASSSTGLGETQYF
TRBV19	NA	TRBJ2-7	NA	TGTGCCAGTAGTAATGGCTACGAGCAGTACTTC	CASSNGYEQYF
TRBV7-9	NA	TRBJ2-7	TRBD1	TGTGCCAGCAGCTACGATAGACAGGGGTACGAGCAGTACTTC	CASSYDRQGYEQYF
TRBV4-1	NA	TRBJ2-7	NA	TGCGCCAGCAGCCTAACAGGACTCTCGGGCGTGGAGGAGCAGTACTTC	CASSLTGLSGVEEQYF
TRBV9	NA	TRBJ1-6	TRBD1	TGTGCCAGCAGCGTAACAGGGGACAATTCACCCCTCCACTTT	CASSVTGDNSPLHF
TRBV10-1	once	TRBJ2-3	NA	TGCGCCAGCAGTGCAGGAACAGATACGCAGTATTTT	CASSAGTDTQYF
TRBV5-4	once	TRBJ2-5	TRBD2	TGTGCCAGCAGCTTGGCGGGACTAGCGTACTCCCACCAAGAGACCCAGTACTTC	CASSLAGLAYSHQETQYF
TRBV6-5	NA	TRBJ2-5	NA	TGTGCCAGCAGTTACTCGGGGGGCCAGTCGGAGACCCAGTACTTC	CASSYSGGQSETQYF
TRBV6-5	few	TRBJ1-6	NA	TGTGCCAGCAGTTACTCGATTCAGGGTAATTCACCCCTCCACTTT	CASSYSIQGNSPLHF
TRBV5-5	NA	TRBJ1-3	NA	TGTGCCAGCAGCTTTATGGGGTTGTTCTCTGGAAACACCATATATTTT	CASSFMGLFSGNTIYF
TRBV4-1	NA	TRBJ1-1	NA	TGCGCCAGCAGACAAGTATCGAACACTGAAGCTTTCTTT	CASRQVSNTEAFF
TRBV28	NA	TRBJ2-3	NA	TGTGCCAGCAGACCTGGACGTGATACGCAGTATTTT	CASRPGRDTQYF
TRBV28	NA	TRBJ2-7	NA	TGTGCCAGCAGTTCCCGAGCCTGGGGACCTCCGAGATACGAGCAGTACTTC	CASSSRAWGPPRYEQYF